This TCR beta chain was obtained from a study of regulatory T cells in long-lasting Graves disease. Background on the study: Patients with persistent Graves' disease had over 5 years of antithyroid drugs and persistent TSH receptor antibodies.

According to the study, TCR beta libraries were built with iRepertoire HTBI primers and CDR3-region Arm-PCR. TCRdb re-analysed the multiplex PCR reads in MiXCR, keeping a single row per CDR3 protein. The data show around 400,000 distinct CDR3 sequences, with 20% to 25% seen just once and approximately 27% held by the top ten. Time point noted: persistent/refractory GD, antithyroid drugs over 5 years with positive TRAb. Isolated PBMC RNA provided the starting material for the TCR library. This clonotype has ten or more counts. No antigen is known for it. Findings and caveats of the study: Graves' patients with persistent disease showed TCR diversity lower than patients newly diagnosed. The study found persistent patients shared more public clonotypes (about 3,000) than new patients (around 870).

This clonotype originated in a woman in her 40s with Graves disease. This material consisted of peripheral blood mononuclear cells (PBMCs), taken when the disease was refractory, from a patient treated with antithyroid drugs.

In DNA form, the CDR3 reads TGTGCCAGCACCCGAACCGGGACAGGGGTTGAAAAACTGTTTTTT. The encoded protein is CASTRTGTGVEKLFF. The J gene is TRBJ1-4, the V gene TRBV2; 10 bases line up with TRBD1. Unmatched junction bases numbered 9, after V lost 7 bases and J lost 7 bases. This CDR3 has 15 amino acids. Germline CDR1 SNHLY, CDR2 FYNNEI.